This entry concerns a single T cell receptor (beta chain). The sample is drawn from a study of shared clonotypes between healthy human individuals. Deletions cut 5 bases from V and 2 bases from J, with 19 bases between. The CDR3 has 16 amino acids. CDR1 and CDR2 from the germline V gene are SEHNR and FQNEAQ (reference sequence). Profiled with immunoSEQ multiplex PCR; TCRdb holds only in-frame clones, not every one. The sample lists some 500,000 clones, over 60% occurring once. This TCR derives from a woman aged 40-49 years in good health. Some clones in this sample may be carry-over from other donors' samples. The chain joins TRBV7-9 to TRBJ2-7; either TRBD1 or TRBD2 may supply D (5 bases each). Sequencing was done on a sample of PBMCs. CDR3 residues: CASSPRGATSPYEQYF. CDR3 coding DNA: TGTGCCAGCAGCCCCCGAGGGGCTACATCGCCCTACGAGCAGTACTTC.